What follows describes a single T cell receptor beta chain. The antigen remains unidentified. CDR3 length equals 16 residues. Trimming cost V 3 bases and J 3 bases, with 14 bases left between them. Germline CDR1 reads SGHTA; CDR2 reads FQGTGA. This specimen belongs to a study of cytomegalovirus exposure and HLA in healthy donors. Study results and limitations: Per a later analysis, HLA-associated TCR beta chains showed more clonal expansion than other, equally common TCR beta chains. A later analysis showed TCR association rates differing by HLA locus, peaking at DRB1 and lowest at HLA-C.

PCR was performed using 60 Vbeta and 13 Jbeta primers. Produced via immunoSEQ multiplex PCR; TCRdb's table is partial and in-frame only. The sample carries just over 150,000 clones, 80% to 90% recorded once. Sequenced sample: PBMCs. The receptor's source is a middle-aged man in good health and CMV-seropositive. The rearrangement uses TRBV7-3 and TRBJ2-2, with a weak D call TRBD2 (6 bases). In nucleotides, the CDR3 is TGTGCCAGCAGCTTCGTGGAGGGGCTCGACACCGGGGAGCTGTTTTTT. Its translation: CASSFVEGLDTGELFF. Drawing the rest from reference TRBV7-3 and TRBJ2-2, the complete variable domain is GAGVSQTPSNKVTEKGKYVELRCDPISGHTALYWYRQSLGQGPEFLIYFQGTGAADDSGLPNDRFFAVRPEGSVSTLKIQRTERGDSAVYLCASSFVEGLDTGELFFGEGSRLTVL.